This entry is about one T cell receptor (beta chain). The data derive from a study of blood T cell repertoires in COVID-19. Study in general: The United States, Italy and Spain supplied acute and convalescent COVID-19 samples. Sources were T cells, B-cell-depleted T cells, or PBMCs; the material itself was cDNA or gDNA.

Methods used by the authors: How many nucleated cells were present was estimated from reference gene primer amplification. Profiling relied on immunoSEQ multiplex PCR, and the TCRdb table lists in-frame clones only, not all of them. D and trimming come from the DNA, and the V and J calls and clone size come from that table. The table lists 100,000 to 150,000 clones, about 70% of them singletons, with more than 5.5% in the top ten. V lost 2 bases and J lost 2; bases outside the gene matches: 2. There are 14 residues in the CDR3. This chain links TRBV23-1 with TRBJ1-1, with 7 bases matching TRBD1. TRBV23-1 is an ORF; its function is uncertain. Sequenced material: peripheral blood. This clonotype was obtained from a man between 60 and 75 years old with acute or convalescent COVID-19. In nucleotides, the CDR3 is TGCGCCAGCAGTCAACAGGGGGGAAACACTGAAGCTTTCTTT. Its protein is CASSQQGGNTEAFF.